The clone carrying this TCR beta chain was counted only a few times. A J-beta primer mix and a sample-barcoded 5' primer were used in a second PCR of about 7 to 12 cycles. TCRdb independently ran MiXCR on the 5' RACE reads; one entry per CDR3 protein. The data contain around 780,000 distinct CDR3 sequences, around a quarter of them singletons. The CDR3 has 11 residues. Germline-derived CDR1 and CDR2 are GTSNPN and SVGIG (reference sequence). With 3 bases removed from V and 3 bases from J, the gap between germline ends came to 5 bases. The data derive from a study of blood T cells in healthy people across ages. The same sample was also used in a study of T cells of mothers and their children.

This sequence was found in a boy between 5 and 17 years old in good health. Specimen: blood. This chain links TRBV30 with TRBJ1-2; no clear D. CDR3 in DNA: TGTGCCTGGAGCGCAGACTATGGCTACACCTTC. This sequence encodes CAWSADYGYTF.